This T cell receptor beta chain stems from a study of neoadjuvant anti-PD-1 for oral cavity cancer. Study background: Nivolumab at 3 mg/kg was mostly given biweekly, three to four doses, pre-surgery.

This table comes from immunoSEQ multiplex PCR, and its TCRdb copy is limited to in-frame clones, with some not included. The top ten clones hold about 2.5% of a sample with tens of thousands of clones, around 85% of them seen once. V lost 2 bases to trimming and J lost 0 bases, with 14 bases between them. The germline CDR1 and CDR2 sequences are MNHNS and SASEGT. CDR3 length: 17 amino acids. Patients had newly diagnosed, untreated stage II-IVA oral cavity squamous cell carcinoma. This clone was counted once. This rearrangement joins TRBV6-1 to TRBJ1-3, with D unresolved. The receptor comes from a person aged 40 to 85 with oral cavity squamous cell carcinoma. Specimen: PBMCs, collected before nivolumab (anti-PD-1) treatment. Written as DNA, the CDR3 is TGTGCCAGCAGTGAAAGGTGGAAGGGCCTCTCTGGAAACACCATATATTTT. Amino acids: CASSERWKGLSGNTIYF.